Listed here is a single T cell receptor (beta chain). Antigen specificity is unknown. This specimen comes from a study of CD8 T cells in Susac syndrome. Study findings and constraints: Individuals included in the TCR sequencing and HLA analysis were acknowledged by the study to be relatively few in number. The CD4+ T cell repertoires in Susac syndrome were not clonally expanded.

V gave up 6 bases and J gave up 5 bases; unmatched junction bases: 7. Germline values: CDR1 SGHVS, CDR2 FQNEAQ. The CDR3 contains 14 residues. An amount of RNA that ranged from about 0.45 to 1 ug was reverse transcribed with random hexamers. Multiplex PCR with immunoSEQ amplified the TCR beta CDR3 across 54 Vbeta and 13 Jbeta. TCRdb re-called the immunoSEQ multiplex PCR reads with MiXCR, one entry per CDR3 protein. The table shows 160,000 or so distinct CDR3 sequences, with 85% to 95% occurring only once. The chain is built from TRBV7-8 and TRBJ2-5; 9 positions agree with TRBD2. This sequence was found in a human donor with Susac syndrome. Input material: CD4+ T cells from PBMCs. This CDR3 is CASRPRTSVETQYF. CDR3 in DNA: TGTGCCAGCAGGCCTAGGACTAGCGTGGAGACCCAGTACTTC.